This T cell receptor (beta chain) derives from a study of Ad26.COV2.S vaccination and SARS-CoV-2 variants. With V trimmed by 4 bases and J by 5 bases, 6 bases remained unmatched. Germline CDR1 and CDR2: SGHNT and YYREEE (reference sequence). The length of the CDR3 is 15 residues. Produced via immunoSEQ multiplex PCR; TCRdb's table is partial and in-frame only. Among about 420,000 clones listed, 88% were seen once. Noted treatment: 15 to 20 received Ad26.COV2.S at low or high dose, single or two shots; roughly five received placebo; per-sample allocation not given. Sampling took place 63 days after the first vaccine or placebo injection. Expression of Wuhan-strain SARS-CoV-2 spike came from the Ad26 vector that formed the vaccine.

The specimen comprised peripheral blood, sampled in a trial of Ad26.COV2.S vaccine versus placebo. The TCR comes from a person aged 18-60 years who received the Ad26.COV2.S COVID-19 vaccine or a placebo. The rearrangement joins TRBV5-4 to TRBJ1-2; 12 bases fit TRBD1. The CDR3 nucleotides read TGTGCCAGCAGCCCCCGGGACAGGGGGCAGTATGGCTACACCTTC. It encodes CASSPRDRGQYGYTF.